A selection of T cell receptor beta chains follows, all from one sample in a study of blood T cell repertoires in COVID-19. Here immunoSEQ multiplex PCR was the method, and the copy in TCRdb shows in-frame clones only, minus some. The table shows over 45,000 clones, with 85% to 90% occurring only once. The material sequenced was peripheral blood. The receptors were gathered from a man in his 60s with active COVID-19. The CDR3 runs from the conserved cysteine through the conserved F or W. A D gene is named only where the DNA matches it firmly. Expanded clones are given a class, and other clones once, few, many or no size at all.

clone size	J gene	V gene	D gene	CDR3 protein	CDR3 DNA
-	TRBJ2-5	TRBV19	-	CASRKGPPKGETQYF	TGTGCCAGTCGCAAAGGCCCCCCTAAGGGGGAGACCCAGTACTTC
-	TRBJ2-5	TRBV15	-	CATSRDPFETQYF	TGTGCCACCAGCAGAGATCCCTTCGAGACCCAGTACTTC
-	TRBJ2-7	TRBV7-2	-	CASSRTGYEQYF	TGTGCCAGCAGCCGTACAGGATACGAGCAGTACTTC
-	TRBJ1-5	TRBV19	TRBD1	CASSSRDRGMVGNQPQHF	TGTGCCAGTAGTAGCCGGGACAGGGGGATGGTAGGCAATCAGCCCCAGCATTTT
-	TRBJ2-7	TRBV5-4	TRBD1	CASSQPGQGVYEQYF	TGTGCCAGCAGCCAACCGGGACAGGGTGTCTACGAGCAGTACTTC
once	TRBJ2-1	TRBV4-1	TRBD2	CASSHRGWVAGERDLNEQFF	TGCGCCAGCAGCCACCGCGGATGGGTTGCGGGAGAACGGGACTTGAATGAGCAGTTCTTC
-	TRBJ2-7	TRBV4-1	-	CASSHSGTQNLYEQYF	TGCGCCAGCAGCCATTCCGGGACTCAGAATCTCTACGAGCAGTACTTC
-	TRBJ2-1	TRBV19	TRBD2	CASSIAGGTYNEQFF	TGTGCCAGTAGTATAGCGGGAGGGACCTACAATGAGCAGTTCTTC
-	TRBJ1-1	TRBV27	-	CASSFTGSEAFF	TGTGCCAGCAGTTTCACAGGGTCTGAAGCTTTCTTT
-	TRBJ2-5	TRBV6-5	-	CASSYVDRTETQYF	TGTGCCAGCAGTTACGTCGACAGAACAGAGACCCAGTACTTC